Reported below is one T cell receptor beta chain. The sample holds a few counts of this clonotype. Its antigen target is currently unknown. Nothing much larger sits one base from this clone, and base qualities are not available. Every donor was a healthy Caucasian. The twin cohort comprised three pairs of female monozygotic twins, all aged roughly 18 to 29 years. Positive isolation kits from Invitrogen were used to isolate CD4+ and CD8+ T cell populations. The data stem from a study of identical twins (dated by TCRdb to the mid-2010s). Background on the whole study: The study deep-sequenced TCR alpha and beta repertoires from monozygotic twins, unrelated adults of various ages and cord blood to test whether fetal clonotypes persist. To rule out contamination, replicate twin experiments were performed at different times with different library preparation protocols. Beyond this particular receptor, the publication reports: Compared with coincidental sharing between unrelated individuals, out-of-frame TCR alpha sequences shared between twins showed an excess of sequences with low generation probability. Abundant cord blood beta clonotypes had fewer insertions, young adult naive repertoires showed a similar but weaker trend, and memory repertoires showed no such trend. Out-of-frame TCR alpha sharing in monozygotic twins was systematically underestimated by recombination models, whereas sharing between unrelated individuals was in agreement with the recombination models. A weaker excess of twin sharing was found in beta out-of-frame sequences because the signal-to-noise ratio was lowered by fewer shared sequences. Zero-insertion analyses could be partly confounded by invariant T cells such as MAIT and iNKT, though diverse VJ usage argued against such confounding for most clonotypes. Because the same donors could not be followed over many years, the conclusions relied on cross-sectional statistical analysis.

The CDR3 contains 15 residues, cysteine and phenylalanine counted. Of the read, only the CDR3 DNA is kept; its 45 bases are in frame from base 1. The junction carries 18 bases between V and J, which are trimmed by 4 bases and 5 bases respectively. Looking up the germline V gene yields CDR1 SGHRS and CDR2 YFSETQ. Preparation of the library involved 5' RACE. TCRdb shows the sequencer as Illumina HiSeq 2000. A universal primer binding site was introduced by template switching, and a unique molecular identifier was present in the final cDNA, enabling accurate counting of TCR cDNA molecules. Specific primers in the conserved constant-segment region were used to synthesize first-strand cDNA for the TCR alpha and beta chains. To control for contamination, each cDNA library was double barcoded with a SMART-Mk sample barcode plus Illumina barcodes. TruSeq adapter sequences along with Illumina sample barcodes were introduced in two successive PCR steps. TCR alpha and beta cDNA libraries were sequenced on the Illumina HiSeq platform with custom primers. As for the original processing: MiGEC processed the raw reads to extract unique molecular identifiers, while MiXCR was used to determine the CDR3 positions. For each individual, recombination models were inferred using an EM algorithm with the repgenHMM and IGoR tools. Shared clonotype analysis was performed with the tcR package in R, normalizing sharing by the product of cloneset sizes. To study raw recombination free of thymic and clonal selection effects, out-of-frame nonproductive sequences were analyzed. TCRdb applied fastp at Q25 and MiXCR to the public reads, then kept only in-frame beta chains. For every CDR3 protein sequence, its rows merge into one entry that carries the most common genes and DNA. The V and J calls and clone size are TCRdb's, not the authors'. In all, the sample holds approximately 230,000 distinct CDR3 sequences, and about 6.7% of those were seen once. Less than 15% of the sample comes from the top ten.

The same data also went into a second study, on T cells expressing NK-cell markers. As the second publication notes: Three sorted T-cell subsets (CD3+CD56+NKG2C+, CD3+CD56+NKG2C- and CD3+CD56-NKG2C+) from under 10 donors had their TCR beta-chain repertoires profiled. Of the eight sequenced donors, seven were found to be HCMV-seropositive and one was found to be HCMV-seronegative. To restrict sorting to alphabetaTCR-expressing T cells, an anti-gammadeltaTCR antibody was added in several experiments. In five to seven donors, the dominant CD3+CD56+NKG2C+ clonotypes were found to rank among the top 10 CD8+ clonotypes and to make up 1.0-7.0% of CD8+ T cells. Those dominant clonotypes were again the most abundant among CD3+CD56-NKG2C+ cells in a handful of donors, at roughly 28.3-65%. Whether the expanded NKG2C-expressing T cell clones were specific for HCMV antigens remained unclear. Randomly selected healthy volunteers, three men and five women, were used as the eight sequenced donors. A commercial ELISA kit detecting HCMV-specific IgG in serum was used to determine HCMV serostatus. MIGEC handled demultiplexing of the reads and grouping by UMI, while MiTCR was used to assemble and quantify clonotypes. Only TCR cDNA sequences supported by at least two reads were kept to exclude erroneous sequences. Downstream repertoire analysis used the tcR package, and clonotypes were matched across fractions by CDR3 nucleotide sequence plus V segment. VDJmatch was used to annotate antigen specificity against VDJdb, with one amino acid substitution in CDR3 permitted.

This chain joins TRBV5-1 to TRBJ1-1; tentative D gene TRBD1, with 5 bases matching. The origin of this receptor is a woman between 18 and 29 years old in good health. Sequencing input: CD8+ T cells sorted from blood. The DNA is TGCGCCAGCAGCACCCTAGATACAGGACGGACTGAAGCTTTCTTT. This encodes CASSTLDTGRTEAFF.